Following are 24 T cell receptor beta chains from one sample sequenced in a study of blood T cell repertoires in COVID-19. Some clones are missing from TCRdb's copy, which holds only in-frame ones; the method was immunoSEQ multiplex PCR. This sample yields approximately 240,000 clones, of which about 80% are seen a single time; about 2.9% belongs to the top ten. Sequenced: peripheral blood. The receptors were sampled from a woman in her 30s who had recovered from COVID-19.

V gene TRBV10-1 combines with J gene TRBJ1-1; D uncertain. The germline V and J ends were trimmed by 4 bases and 1 base, with 7 bases remaining between them. In germline, CDR1 is WNHNN, CDR2 SYGVQD (reference sequence). The CDR3 contains 13 residues. The DNA of the CDR3 is TGCGCCAGCAGTGTTGGCTGGAACACTGAAGCTTTCTTT. It specifies CASSVGWNTEAFF.

DNA for the CDR3: TGTGCCAGCTCACCATCCCCGGGGGGCGAGCAGTACTTC. As protein: CASSPSPGGEQYF. This chain links TRBV18 with TRBJ2-7; 7 positions match TRBD2. The trim removed 2 bases at V and 6 bases at J, leaving 4 bases unmatched. Germline V gene sequence: CDR1 KGHSH, CDR2 LQKENI. The CDR3 length is 13 residues.

Here the CDR3 reads CASSFAPQGAAQILHF. As DNA, the CDR3 is TGTGCCAGCAGCTTCGCCCCGCAGGGGGCGGCCCAGATCCTCCACTTT. The gene calls are TRBV7-6 and TRBJ1-6; TRBD1 matches 8 bases. V was clipped by 3 bases and J by 15 bases; unmatched bases: 16. The CDR3 is made up of 16 amino acids. In germline, CDR1 is SGHVS, CDR2 FNYEAQ.

DNA for the CDR3: TGTGCCAGTAGTAACTGGGCTAGCGGGACTATTAATGAGCAGTTCTTC. Protein sequence: CASSNWASGTINEQFF. The V call is TRBV19, the J call TRBJ2-1, with 9 positions matching TRBD2. J was trimmed by 7 bases and V by 4 bases; bases with no gene match: 11. CDR1 is LNHDA and CDR2 is SQIVND in the germline V gene (reference sequence). This CDR3 region has 16 residues.

The genes are TRBV19 and TRBJ1-2; TRBD1 agrees at 7 bases. Looked up from germline, CDR1 is LNHDA and CDR2 is SQIVND (reference sequence). The CDR3 is 13 residues long. Unmatched junction bases numbered 2, after V lost 1 base and J lost 6 bases. The CDR3 spells CASSIGRGDGYTF. In nucleotides, the CDR3 is TGTGCCAGTAGTATAGGCAGGGGGGATGGCTACACCTTC.

This chain uses TRBV5-1 with TRBJ1-3; D is ambiguous. V gave up 0 bases and J gave up 4 bases, with 11 bases separating them. Germline V gene data show CDR1 as SGHRS and CDR2 as YFSETQ. This CDR3 is 15 amino acids long. The CDR3, as DNA: TGCGCCAGCAGCTTGGGGCAGGCGGGAGGAAACACCATATATTTT. This gives the protein CASSLGQAGGNTIYF.

For the CDR3, the DNA is TGTGCCAGCAGTGAACTACGTTCCGGGACAAAAACCTACGAGCAGTACTTC. Protein: CASSELRSGTKTYEQYF. The rearrangement joins TRBV25-1 to TRBJ2-7, with D perhaps TRBD1 (6 bases). The V gene's germline CDR1 is MGHDK and CDR2 SYGVNS. Between the trimmed V and J ends, which lost 2 bases and 2 bases, there was a span of 19 bases. The CDR3 spans 17 residues.

The CDR3 loop is CASSLGEFANTGELFF. The CDR3 DNA reads TGTGCCAGCAGCTTAGGGGAGTTCGCGAACACCGGGGAGCTGTTTTTT. The V gene is TRBV11-3, the J gene TRBJ2-2, with D perhaps matching TRBD2 (5 bases). CDR3 size: 16 residues. The germline V gene encodes CDR1 SGHNT and CDR2 YENEEA. The V and J ends lost 1 base and 0 bases respectively, with 9 bases between them.

In this sample, this clone turned up a few times. The CDR3 spells CASLEQYF. The CDR3 region has the DNA TGTGCCAGCCTCGAGCAGTACTTC. J is TRBJ2-7 and V is TRBV19; no clear D. V was shortened by 9 bases and J by 6 bases, with 3 bases between the two germline ends. CDR1 is LNHDA, CDR2 SQIVND, per germline (reference sequence). This CDR3 is built from 8 residues.

This clone was detected only once. V is TRBV27 and J is TRBJ1-1, with D perhaps matching TRBD1 (6 bases). The V gene lost 4 bases and the J gene lost 1 base, with 13 bases spanning the gap. Germline V gene data show CDR1 as MNHEY and CDR2 as SMNVEV (reference sequence). This CDR3 has 15 amino acids. For the CDR3, the DNA is TGTGCCAGCAGTTCGCTGGGGGCAGGGAACACTGAAGCTTTCTTT. It yields the protein CASSSLGAGNTEAFF.

The chain employs TRBV6-5 and TRBJ2-2; D perhaps matches TRBD2 (6 bases). V was shortened by 9 bases and J by 2 bases, with 13 bases between the two germline ends. The CDR3 spans 14 residues. Germline-derived CDR1 and CDR2 are MNHEY and SVGAGI. CDR3 sequence: CASEPGLNTGELFF. DNA for the CDR3: TGTGCCAGTGAGCCGGGACTTAACACCGGGGAGCTGTTTTTT.

V gene TRBV6-2 or TRBV6-3 combines with J gene TRBJ2-2; D perhaps matches TRBD1 (5 bases). This CDR3 has 15 amino acids. Trimming shortened V by 0 bases and J by 5 bases, and 10 bases separated the two germline ends. The V gene's germline CDR1 is MNHEY and CDR2 SVGEGT. CDR3 coding DNA: TGTGCCAGCAGTTACTCAGGGGCCCGTACCGGGGAGCTGTTTTTT. Amino acids: CASSYSGARTGELFF.

CDR3 DNA: TGTGCCAGCAGCCAGGGTAGCTTAGCGGGAGGGGAGACCCAGTACTTC. Translation: CASSQGSLAGGETQYF. The chain is built from TRBV3-1 (or the pseudogene TRBV3-2) and TRBJ2-5; 11 bases map to TRBD2. Germline V gene data show CDR1 as LGHDT and CDR2 as YNNKEL (reference sequence). The CDR3 extends over 16 amino acids. The V gene end was trimmed by 3 bases and the J gene end by 5 bases; junction bases not matched to a gene: 8.

This chain joins TRBV7-9 and TRBJ1-1; possibly TRBD1 for D (6 bases). The CDR3 contains 14 residues. The V gene's germline CDR1 is SEHNR and CDR2 FQNEAQ (reference sequence). The V and J ends lost 3 bases and 1 base respectively, with 9 bases between them. Here the CDR3 reads CASSFWGQNTEAFF. The CDR3, as DNA: TGTGCCAGCAGCTTCTGGGGACAGAACACTGAAGCTTTCTTT.

This clone was picked up one time. The chain has TRBV5-6 and TRBJ2-7; 7 bases line up with TRBD2. V shed 4 bases, J shed 7 bases, and the junction held 11 bases outside the gene matches. This CDR3 is 14 amino acids long. CDR1 SGHDT and CDR2 YYEEEE come from the germline V gene. As DNA, the CDR3 is TGTGCCAGCAGCCTTGACGGGGGGTCATTGGAGCAGTACTTC. It yields the protein CASSLDGGSLEQYF.

The chain couples TRBV28 to TRBJ2-7; the match to TRBD1 covers 8 bases. Trimming removed 5 bases from V and 5 bases from J; junction bases left unmatched: 5. Germline assignment: CDR1 MDHEN and CDR2 SYDVKM. The CDR3 totals 13 residues. The CDR3 DNA is TGTGCCAGCAGTACCAGGGGGCAGAACGAGCAGTACTTC. As protein: CASSTRGQNEQYF.

The J gene is TRBJ2-7, the V gene TRBV2, with 8 positions matching TRBD2. V trimming: 8 bases; J trimming: 0 bases; junction bases outside the gene matches: 6. Germline assignment: CDR1 SNHLY and CDR2 FYNNEI. The CDR3 sequence is 14 residues long. The CDR3 sequence: CASATSGSSYEQYF. The DNA for the CDR3 is TGTGCCAGCGCAACTAGCGGTAGCTCCTACGAGCAGTACTTC.

CDR3 bases: TGTGCCAGCAGCCAAGCGAGCAGGGAGGCTAACTATGGCTACACCTTC. Amino acid sequence: CASSQASREANYGYTF. The V gene is TRBV3-1 (or the pseudogene TRBV3-2), the J gene TRBJ1-2, with a weak D call TRBD1 (5 bases). V was shortened by 1 base and J by 0 bases, with 12 bases between the two germline ends. CDR1 is LGHDT and CDR2 is YNNKEL in the germline V gene (reference sequence). The CDR3 consists of 16 residues.

The chain combines TRBV29-1 with TRBJ2-7; tentatively, D is TRBD2 (6 bases). From germline, CDR1 is SQVTM and CDR2 ANQGSEA. The CDR3 runs to 13 residues. The V and J ends lost 6 bases and 4 bases respectively, with 16 bases between them. In nucleotides, the CDR3 is TGCAGCGTCCGACGGGAGTTAGTATACGAGCAGTACTTC. It is translated as CSVRRELVYEQYF.

Comment on this clone: Within the sample, other DNA sequences also encode this same CDR3. The V and J genes are TRBV2 and TRBJ1-6; maybe TRBD1 (6 bases). Germline lookup yields CDR1 SNHLY and CDR2 FYNNEI. V was clipped by 3 bases and J by 5 bases, with 8 bases between them. The CDR3 is 14 residues long. The CDR3 loop reads CASSEAGDNSPLHF. Written as DNA, the CDR3 is TGTGCCAGCAGTGAGGCAGGGGATAATTCACCCCTCCACTTT.

The rearrangement links TRBV28 to TRBJ1-5; no clear D gene. Germline V gives CDR1 MDHEN, CDR2 SYDVKM. This CDR3 has 13 residues. Trimming took 6 bases from V and 0 from J, leaving 6 bases between them. CDR3 residues: CASRFISNQPQHF. In nucleotides, the CDR3 is TGTGCCAGCAGATTTATTAGCAATCAGCCCCAGCATTTT.

V usage is TRBV30 and J usage is TRBJ1-3, with TRBD1 identical over 9 bases. V lost 5 bases, J lost 3 bases, and 2 bases stayed unmatched. This CDR3 spans 13 amino acids. Germline-derived CDR1 and CDR2 are GTSNPN and SVGIG (reference sequence). The CDR3 loop reads CAWDRGNGNTIYF. Here the CDR3 DNA reads TGTGCCTGGGACAGGGGGAATGGAAACACCATATATTTT.

The chain combines TRBV5-5 with TRBJ2-3; D is ambiguous. Trimming took off 1 base at V and 3 bases at J, with 6 bases between the two ends. The V gene's germline CDR1 is SGHKS and CDR2 YYEKEE (reference sequence). There are 13 residues in the CDR3. The CDR3 DNA reads TGTGCCAGCAGCTTGTTCCCTACAGATACGCAGTATTTT. Its protein product is CASSLFPTDTQYF.

The gene calls are TRBV6-5 and TRBJ1-2; 7 bases match TRBD1. V lost 5 bases, J lost 4 bases, and 4 bases stayed unmatched. The CDR3 has 13 residues. Germline V gene sequence: CDR1 MNHEY, CDR2 SVGAGI. CDR3 nucleotides: TGTGCCAGCAGTACCGGGACAGTCTATGGCTACACCTTC. Its protein is CASSTGTVYGYTF.